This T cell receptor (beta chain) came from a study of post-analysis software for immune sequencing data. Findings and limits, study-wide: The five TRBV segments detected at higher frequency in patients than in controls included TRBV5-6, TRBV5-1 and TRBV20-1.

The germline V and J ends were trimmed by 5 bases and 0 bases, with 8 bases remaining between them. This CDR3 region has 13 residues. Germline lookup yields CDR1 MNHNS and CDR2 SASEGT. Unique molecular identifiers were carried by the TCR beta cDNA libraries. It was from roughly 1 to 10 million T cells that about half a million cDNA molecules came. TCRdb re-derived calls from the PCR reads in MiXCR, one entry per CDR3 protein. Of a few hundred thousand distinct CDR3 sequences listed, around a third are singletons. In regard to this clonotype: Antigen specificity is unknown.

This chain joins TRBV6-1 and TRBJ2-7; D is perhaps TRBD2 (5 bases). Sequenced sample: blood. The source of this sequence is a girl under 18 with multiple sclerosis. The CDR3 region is CASSHGNSYEQYF. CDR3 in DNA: TGTGCCAGCAGTCACGGGAACTCCTACGAGCAGTACTTC.